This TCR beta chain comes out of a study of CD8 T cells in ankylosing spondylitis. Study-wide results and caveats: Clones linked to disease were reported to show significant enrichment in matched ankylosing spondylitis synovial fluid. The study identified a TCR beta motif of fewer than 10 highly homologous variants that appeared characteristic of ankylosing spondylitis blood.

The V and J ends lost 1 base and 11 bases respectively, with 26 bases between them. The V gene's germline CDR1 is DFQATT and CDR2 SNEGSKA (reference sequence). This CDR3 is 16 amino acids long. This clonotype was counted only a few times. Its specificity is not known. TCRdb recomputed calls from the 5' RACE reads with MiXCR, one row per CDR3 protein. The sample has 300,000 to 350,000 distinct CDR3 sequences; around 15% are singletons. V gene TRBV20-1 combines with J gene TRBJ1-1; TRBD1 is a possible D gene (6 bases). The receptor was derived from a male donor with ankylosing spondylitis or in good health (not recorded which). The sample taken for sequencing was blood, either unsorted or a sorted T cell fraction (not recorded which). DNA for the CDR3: TGCAGTGCTAGAGGAACACAGGGAGAAACTGAAATTCGGGCTTTCTTT. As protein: CSARGTQGETEIRAFF.